One sample yielded the 11 T cell receptor beta chains listed below, sequenced in a study of graft-versus-host responses after intestinal transplantation. Produced via immunoSEQ multiplex PCR; TCRdb's table is partial and in-frame only. The profile covers 140,000 or so clones, with nearly 95% appearing a single time and approximately 0.2% taken by the ten largest. These receptors have no known antigen. This specimen was unstimulated CD4+ T cells sorted from spleen or lymph node cells, taken before intestinal transplant. All receptors come from a human donor who received an intestinal transplant.

The chain links TRBV7-8 to TRBJ1-4, with 11 bases identical to TRBD1. From germline, CDR1 is SGHVS and CDR2 FQNEAQ. V lost 5 bases to trimming and J lost 10 bases; unmatched junction nucleotides: 12. The CDR3 runs to 16 residues. The CDR3: CASSLQSDRGQGKLFF. The CDR3 coding sequence is TGTGCCAGCAGCCTACAATCGGACAGGGGGCAAGGAAAACTGTTTTTT.

This clone came up once. V and J are TRBV28 and TRBJ1-1; tentative D call: TRBD1 (6 bases). V was cut by 6 bases and J by 0 bases, with 17 bases left in between. The germline V gene has CDR1 MDHEN and CDR2 SYDVKM. The CDR3 spans 16 residues. CDR3 DNA: TGTGCCAGCAGCCGAAACAGGGCTCTGGTGAACACTGAAGCTTTCTTT. It is translated as CASSRNRALVNTEAFF.

This chain joins TRBV2 and TRBJ2-1; D call uncertain. Germline assignment: CDR1 SNHLY and CDR2 FYNNEI. This CDR3 is built from 13 residues. The V end lost 0 bases, the J end lost 12 bases, and 12 bases lay between the germline ends. The CDR3 protein is CASSEADLRRQFF. CDR3 nucleotide sequence: TGTGCCAGCAGTGAAGCCGACTTGAGGAGGCAGTTCTTC.

V gene TRBV25-1 combines with J gene TRBJ1-3, with D tentatively TRBD1 (6 bases). Trimming removed 2 bases from V and 4 bases from J, with 12 bases in between. The CDR3 runs 15 residues. CDR1 MGHDK and CDR2 SYGVNS come from the germline V gene. CDR3 region: CASSEIQGWGNTIYF. Here the CDR3 DNA reads TGTGCCAGCAGTGAAATACAGGGCTGGGGAAACACCATATATTTT.

CDR3 loop: CASTSTGLRAAHYNEQFF. The CDR3 DNA sequence: TGTGCCAGCACCTCGACAGGGTTGAGGGCGGCACACTACAATGAGCAGTTCTTC. The V call is TRBV27, the J call TRBJ2-1; 7 bases agree with TRBD1. The germline V gene encodes CDR1 MNHEY and CDR2 SMNVEV (reference sequence). This CDR3 region has 18 residues. J was trimmed by 3 bases and V by 7 bases; bases with no gene match: 18.

The gene calls are TRBV5-1 and TRBJ2-2, with 7 bases identical to TRBD1. This CDR3 spans 16 amino acids. Germline CDR1 reads SGHRS; CDR2 reads YFSETQ. V lost 1 base and J lost 0; bases outside the gene matches: 3. DNA for the CDR3: TGCGCCAGCAGCTTGCAGGGGGTCGCGAACACCGGGGAGCTGTTTTTT. Amino acid sequence: CASSLQGVANTGELFF.

The chain carries TRBV6-1 and TRBJ2-7, with D possibly being TRBD1 (7 bases). The CDR3 runs to 13 residues. Germline-derived CDR1 and CDR2 are MNHNS and SASEGT. V was trimmed by 5 bases and J by 3 bases, leaving 11 bases between them. The CDR3 nucleotides are TGTGCCAGCAGTCTCAGGGGGGTCTACGAGCAGTACTTC. It is translated as CASSLRGVYEQYF.

The V gene is TRBV14, the J gene TRBJ2-1; 10 bases are a match to TRBD2. Germline V CDR1 and CDR2: SGHDN, FVKESK. Unmatched junction bases numbered 4, after V lost 5 bases and J lost 3 bases. The CDR3 covers 15 residues. The chain's CDR3 is CASSRTSGLYNEQFF. In nucleotides, the CDR3 is TGTGCCAGCAGCAGGACTAGCGGCCTCTACAATGAGCAGTTCTTC.

The chain employs TRBV18 and TRBJ1-2; D is ambiguous. Trimming left V 6 bases short and J 0 bases short, with 14 bases between. The CDR3 length is 15 residues. The germline CDR1 and CDR2 sequences are KGHSH and LQKENI. CDR3 nucleotides: TGTGCCAGCTCCACCCAGAACAGAGCTAACTATGGCTACACCTTC. Encoded protein: CASSTQNRANYGYTF.

V is TRBV28 and J is TRBJ2-1; D is possibly TRBD2 (6 bases). Trimming stripped 7 bases from V and 2 bases from J, with 12 bases between. Germline V lookup: CDR1 MDHEN, CDR2 SYDVKM. CDR3 size: 14 residues. CDR3 DNA: TGTGCCAGCAACTCCGGAGGGGCCTACAATGAGCAGTTCTTC. It codes for CASNSGGAYNEQFF.

This chain links TRBV18 with TRBJ2-7; 7 bases align to TRBD2. This CDR3 region has 15 residues. The V gene's germline CDR1 is KGHSH and CDR2 LQKENI. J gave up 0 bases and V 2 bases, and 4 bases lay outside the gene matches. DNA for the CDR3: TGTGCCAGCTCACCAAAGCCGGGGGGCTCCTACGAGCAGTACTTC. As protein: CASSPKPGGSYEQYF.